This TCR beta chain was recovered during a study of regulatory T cells in long-lasting Graves disease. Study findings and constraints: Persistent Graves' patients possessed reduced TCR diversity relative to recently diagnosed ones.

Time point described: newly diagnosed GD, antithyroid drugs for less than 3 months. Extracted PBMC RNA gave rise to the TCR library. This clonotype was observed at least ten times. The antigen is unknown. J was trimmed by 1 base and V by 4 bases; bases with no gene match: 9. The CDR3 length is 17 residues. Germline-derived CDR1 and CDR2 are SEHNR and FQNEAQ (reference sequence). CDR3 regions were amplified by Arm-PCR using iRepertoire HTBI primers to build TCR beta libraries. TCRdb reprocessed the multiplex PCR reads with MiXCR, giving one entry per CDR3 protein. The sample consists of about 470,000 distinct CDR3 sequences, roughly 17% of them appearing once. The data also belong to a second study, concerning T cells in Graves' hyperthyroidism and ophthalmopathy. That source adds: Expanded thyroid clonotypes (above 0.001) were mostly also found in blood. Ophthalmopathy was told apart from stable hyperthyroidism by a 13 V-J model.

The rearrangement uses TRBV7-9 and TRBJ2-5, with 10 bases that match TRBD1. The source of this sequence is a man in his forties with Graves disease. Sequences were derived from peripheral blood mononuclear cells (PBMCs), sampled at new diagnosis, from a patient treated with antithyroid drugs. The CDR3 sequence: CASSSPEGQGIQETQYF. In DNA form, the CDR3 reads TGTGCCAGCAGCTCCCCCGAGGGACAGGGGATCCAAGAGACCCAGTACTTC.